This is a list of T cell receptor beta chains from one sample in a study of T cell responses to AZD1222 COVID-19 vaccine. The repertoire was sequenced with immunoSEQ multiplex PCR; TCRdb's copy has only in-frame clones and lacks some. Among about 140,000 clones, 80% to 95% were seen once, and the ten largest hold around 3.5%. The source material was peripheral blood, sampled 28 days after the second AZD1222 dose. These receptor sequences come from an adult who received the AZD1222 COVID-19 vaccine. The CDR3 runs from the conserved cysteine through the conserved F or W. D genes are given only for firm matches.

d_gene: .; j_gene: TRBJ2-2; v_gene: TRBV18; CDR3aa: CASSPLISVGTGELFF
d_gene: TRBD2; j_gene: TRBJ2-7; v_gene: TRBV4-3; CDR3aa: CASSHAYSGGTSYEQYF
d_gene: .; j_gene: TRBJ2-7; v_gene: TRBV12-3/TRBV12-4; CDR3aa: CASRDEAYEQYF
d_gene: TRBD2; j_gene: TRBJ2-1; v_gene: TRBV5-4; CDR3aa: CASSLTLAGAPHEQFF
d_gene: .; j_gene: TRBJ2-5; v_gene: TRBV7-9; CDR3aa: CASSSTWETQYF
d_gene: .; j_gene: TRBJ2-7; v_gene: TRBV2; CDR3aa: CASSGGTGFYEQYF
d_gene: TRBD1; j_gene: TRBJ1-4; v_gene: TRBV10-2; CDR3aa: CASSDSDRIEKLFF
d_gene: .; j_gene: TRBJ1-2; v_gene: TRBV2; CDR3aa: CASSEVRGIYGYTF
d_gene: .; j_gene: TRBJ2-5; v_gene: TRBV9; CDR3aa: CASSVGGLAVPQETQYF
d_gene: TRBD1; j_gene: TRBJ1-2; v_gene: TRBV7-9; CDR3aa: CASSSPGQERSGYTF
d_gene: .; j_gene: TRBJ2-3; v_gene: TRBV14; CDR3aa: CASGRTDMGDTQYF
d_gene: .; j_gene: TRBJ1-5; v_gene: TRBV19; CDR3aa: CASTTSEGPSNQPQHF
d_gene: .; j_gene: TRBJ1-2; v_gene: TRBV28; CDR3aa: CASSHHGYTF
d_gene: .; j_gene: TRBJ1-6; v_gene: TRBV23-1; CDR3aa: CASSHNPRAHSPLHF
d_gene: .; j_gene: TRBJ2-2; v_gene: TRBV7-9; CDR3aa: CASSFGAGELFF
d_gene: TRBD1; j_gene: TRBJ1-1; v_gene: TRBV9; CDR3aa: CASSPTDRSRTEAFF
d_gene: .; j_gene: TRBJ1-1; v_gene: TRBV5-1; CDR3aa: CASSLEPNTEAFF
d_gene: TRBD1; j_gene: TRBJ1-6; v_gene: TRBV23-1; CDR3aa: CASSQSECGTGNSPLHF
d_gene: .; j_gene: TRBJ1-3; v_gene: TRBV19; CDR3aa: CASRWTGTMSSGNTIYF
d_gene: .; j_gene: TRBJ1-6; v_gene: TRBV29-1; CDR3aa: CRLGLQFIIRSSPLHF
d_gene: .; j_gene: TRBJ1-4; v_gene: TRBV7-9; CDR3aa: CASSYPTGGTNEKLFF
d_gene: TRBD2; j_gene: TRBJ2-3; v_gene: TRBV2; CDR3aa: CASGSVTSDTDTQYF